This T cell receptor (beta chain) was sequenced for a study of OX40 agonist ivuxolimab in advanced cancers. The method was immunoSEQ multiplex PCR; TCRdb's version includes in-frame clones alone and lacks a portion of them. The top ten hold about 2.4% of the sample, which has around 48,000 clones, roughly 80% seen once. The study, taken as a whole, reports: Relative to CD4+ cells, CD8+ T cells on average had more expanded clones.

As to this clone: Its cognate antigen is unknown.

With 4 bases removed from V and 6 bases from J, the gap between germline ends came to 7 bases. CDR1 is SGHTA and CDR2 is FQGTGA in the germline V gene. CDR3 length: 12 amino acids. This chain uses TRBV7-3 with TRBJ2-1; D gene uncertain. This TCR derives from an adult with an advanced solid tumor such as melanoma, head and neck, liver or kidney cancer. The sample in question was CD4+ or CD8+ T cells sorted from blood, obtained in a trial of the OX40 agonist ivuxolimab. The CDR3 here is CASSSLGNEQFF. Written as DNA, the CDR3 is TGTGCCAGCAGCTCTTTGGGCAATGAGCAGTTCTTC.